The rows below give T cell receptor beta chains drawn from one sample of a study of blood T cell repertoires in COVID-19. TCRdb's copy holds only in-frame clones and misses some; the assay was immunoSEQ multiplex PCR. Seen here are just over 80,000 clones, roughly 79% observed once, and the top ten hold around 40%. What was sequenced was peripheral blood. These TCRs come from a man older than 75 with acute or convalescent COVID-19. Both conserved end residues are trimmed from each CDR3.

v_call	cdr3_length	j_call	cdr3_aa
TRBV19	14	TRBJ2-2	ASKTSGRQTTGELF
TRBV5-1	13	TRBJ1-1	ASSLITGGDTEAF
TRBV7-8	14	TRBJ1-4	ASSPQGAATNEKLF
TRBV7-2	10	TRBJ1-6	ASSSEVSPLH
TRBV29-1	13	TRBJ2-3	SVEDLAGSTDTQY
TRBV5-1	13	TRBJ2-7	ASSLVPTEPKEQY
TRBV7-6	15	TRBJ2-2	ASSLDPSNQGAGELF
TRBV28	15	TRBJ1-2	ASKEGMGGRKGFGYT
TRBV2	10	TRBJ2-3	ASSGRTDTQY
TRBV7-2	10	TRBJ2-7	ASSLGTSGAY
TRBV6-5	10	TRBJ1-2	ASSVGPEGYT
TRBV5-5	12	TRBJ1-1	ASSFTESNTEAF